This T cell receptor (beta chain) was sequenced for a study of shared clonotypes between healthy human individuals. General study points: Among the subsets, naive ones generally showed larger estimated richness than memory ones.

TCRdb's table, derived via immunoSEQ multiplex PCR, lists solely in-frame clones and lacks some. The table has about 1,900,000 clones, about 94% seen once. In the case of this clone: Its antigen is unknown.

The ends were cut back, 6 bases at V and 3 bases at J, with 12 bases in the middle. CDR1 MNHEY and CDR2 SMNVEV come from the germline V gene (reference sequence). This CDR3 has 15 amino acids. Selected positively for CCR7 and CD45RO-negative, naive CD8 cells excluded terminally differentiated effector memory CD45RA+ cells. The sequencing sample was made of naive CD8+ T cells sorted from blood. The chain couples TRBV27 to TRBJ2-6; possible D gene TRBD2, 5 bases. The TCR was taken from a man between 18 and 29 years old in good health. For the CDR3, the DNA is TGTGCCAGCAGCTCACCGGGGTATGGGGCCAACGTCCTGACTTTC. It specifies CASSSPGYGANVLTF.